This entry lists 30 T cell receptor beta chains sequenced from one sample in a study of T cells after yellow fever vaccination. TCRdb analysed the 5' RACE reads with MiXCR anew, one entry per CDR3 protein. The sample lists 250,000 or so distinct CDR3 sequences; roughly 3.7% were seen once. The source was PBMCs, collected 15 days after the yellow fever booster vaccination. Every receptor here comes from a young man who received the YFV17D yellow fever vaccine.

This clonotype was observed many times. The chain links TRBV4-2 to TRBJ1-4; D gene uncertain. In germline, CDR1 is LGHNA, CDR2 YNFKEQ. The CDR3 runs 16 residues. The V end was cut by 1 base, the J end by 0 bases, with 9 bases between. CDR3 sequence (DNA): TGTGCCAGCAGCCAAGTATCCATTACAACTAATGAAAAACTGTTTTTT. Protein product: CASSQVSITTNEKLFF.

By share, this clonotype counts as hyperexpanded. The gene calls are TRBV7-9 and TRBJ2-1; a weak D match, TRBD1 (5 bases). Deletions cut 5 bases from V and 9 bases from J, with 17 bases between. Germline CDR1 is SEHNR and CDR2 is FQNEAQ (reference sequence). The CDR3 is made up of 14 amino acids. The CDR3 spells CASSPRAGKGEQFF. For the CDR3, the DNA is TGTGCCAGCAGCCCAAGGGCAGGGAAGGGTGAGCAGTTCTTC.

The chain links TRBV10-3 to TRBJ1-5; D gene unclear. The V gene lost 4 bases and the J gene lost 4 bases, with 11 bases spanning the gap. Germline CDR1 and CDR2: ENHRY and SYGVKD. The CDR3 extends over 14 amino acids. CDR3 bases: TGTGCCATCAGTGCAGTTAGTAGGAATCAGCCCCAGCATTTT. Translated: CAISAVSRNQPQHF.

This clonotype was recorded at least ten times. The CDR3 coding sequence is TGTGCCAGCAGCTTATCAGTTGCCACTGAAGCTTTCTTT. This encodes CASSLSVATEAFF. V usage is TRBV11-2 and J usage is TRBJ1-1, with D unresolved. This CDR3 spans 13 amino acids. Trimming took 2 bases from V and 4 from J, leaving 8 bases between them. Looked up from germline, CDR1 is SGHAT and CDR2 is FQNNGV.

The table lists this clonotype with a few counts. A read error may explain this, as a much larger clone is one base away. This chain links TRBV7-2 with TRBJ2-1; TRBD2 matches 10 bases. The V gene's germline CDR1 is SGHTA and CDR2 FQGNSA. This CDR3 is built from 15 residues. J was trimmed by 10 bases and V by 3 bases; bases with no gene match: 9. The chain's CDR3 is CASSFSGGVPWEQFF. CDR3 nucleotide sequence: TGTGCCAGCAGCTTCAGCGGGGGGGTCCCGTGGGAGCAGTTCTTC.

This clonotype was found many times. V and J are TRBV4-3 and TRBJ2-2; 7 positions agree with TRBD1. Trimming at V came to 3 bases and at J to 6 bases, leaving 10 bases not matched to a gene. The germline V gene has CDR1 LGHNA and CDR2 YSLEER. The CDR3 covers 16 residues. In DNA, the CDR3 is TGCGCCAGCAGCCAGGCGTCGGGACAGTACCCCGGGGAGCTGTTTTTT. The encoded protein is CASSQASGQYPGELFF.

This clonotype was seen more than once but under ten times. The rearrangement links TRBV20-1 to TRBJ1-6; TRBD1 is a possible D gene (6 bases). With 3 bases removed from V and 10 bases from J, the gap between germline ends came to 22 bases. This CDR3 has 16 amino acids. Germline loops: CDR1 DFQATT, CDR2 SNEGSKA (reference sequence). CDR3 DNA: TGCAGTGCTAGCCGAGGGGGGACCCTTGGGGGCTCACCCCTCCACTTT. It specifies CSASRGGTLGGSPLHF.

The CDR3 reads CASSPYLLMNTEAFF. The CDR3, as DNA: TGTGCCAGCAGCCCATACCTTCTGATGAACACTGAAGCTTTCTTT. The V call is TRBV7-8, the J call TRBJ1-1; D ambiguous. Germline values: CDR1 SGHVS, CDR2 FQNEAQ. V lost 5 bases and J lost 0, with 13 bases in between. The CDR3 has 15 residues.

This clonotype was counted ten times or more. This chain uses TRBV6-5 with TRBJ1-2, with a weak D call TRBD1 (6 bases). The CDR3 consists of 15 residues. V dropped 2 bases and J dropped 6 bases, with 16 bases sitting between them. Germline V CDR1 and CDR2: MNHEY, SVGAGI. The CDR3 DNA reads TGTGCCAGCAGTTACGTAAACACAGGGTCGAATGGCTACACCTTC. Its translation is CASSYVNTGSNGYTF.

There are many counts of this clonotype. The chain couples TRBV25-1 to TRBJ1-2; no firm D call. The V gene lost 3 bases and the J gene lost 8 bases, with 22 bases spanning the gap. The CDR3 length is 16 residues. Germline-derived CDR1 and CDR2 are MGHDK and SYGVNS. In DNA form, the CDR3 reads TGTGCCAGCAGTGACGAGTCCCTTGGGCTAGCTCGGGGCTACACCTTC. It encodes CASSDESLGLARGYTF.

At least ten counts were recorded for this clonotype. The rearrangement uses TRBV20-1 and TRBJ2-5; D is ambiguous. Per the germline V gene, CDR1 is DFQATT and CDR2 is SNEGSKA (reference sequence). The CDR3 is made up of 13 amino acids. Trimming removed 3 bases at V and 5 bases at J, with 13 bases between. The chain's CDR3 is CSARVPRAETQYF. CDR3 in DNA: TGCAGTGCTAGGGTACCCCGGGCGGAGACCCAGTACTTC.

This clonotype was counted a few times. The CDR3 DNA follows: TGCAGTGCTAGTTTTCCGACTGGGGGCTACACCTTC. Its protein is CSASFPTGGYTF. The chain has TRBV20-1 and TRBJ1-2; D is ambiguous. This CDR3 spans 12 amino acids. The germline V gene has CDR1 DFQATT and CDR2 SNEGSKA (reference sequence). Trimming stripped 3 bases from V and 8 bases from J, with 13 bases between.

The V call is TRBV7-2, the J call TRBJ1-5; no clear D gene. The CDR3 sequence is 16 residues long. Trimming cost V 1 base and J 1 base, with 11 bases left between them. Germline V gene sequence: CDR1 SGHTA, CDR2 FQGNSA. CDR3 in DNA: TGTGCCAGCAGCTTAGATGTAGGTCGGAGCAATCAGCCCCAGCATTTT. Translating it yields CASSLDVGRSNQPQHF.

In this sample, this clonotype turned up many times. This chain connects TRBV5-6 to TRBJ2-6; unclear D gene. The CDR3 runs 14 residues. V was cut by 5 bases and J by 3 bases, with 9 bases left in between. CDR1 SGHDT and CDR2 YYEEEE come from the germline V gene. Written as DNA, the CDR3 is TGTGCCAGCAGACGAACTGGTGGGGCCAACGTCCTGACTTTC. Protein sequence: CASRRTGGANVLTF.

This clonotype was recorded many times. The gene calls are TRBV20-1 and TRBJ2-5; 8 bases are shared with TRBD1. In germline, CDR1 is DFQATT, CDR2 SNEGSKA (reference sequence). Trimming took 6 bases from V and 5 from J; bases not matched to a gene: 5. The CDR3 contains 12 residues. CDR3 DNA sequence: TGCAGTGCGCCGGGACAGGCTGAGACCCAGTACTTC. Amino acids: CSAPGQAETQYF.

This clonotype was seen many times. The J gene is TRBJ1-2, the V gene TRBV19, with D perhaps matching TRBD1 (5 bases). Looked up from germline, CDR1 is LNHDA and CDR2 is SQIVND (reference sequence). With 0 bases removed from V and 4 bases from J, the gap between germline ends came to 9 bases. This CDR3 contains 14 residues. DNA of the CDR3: TGTGCCAGTAGTATAGATCGGGGGATCTATGGCTACACCTTC. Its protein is CASSIDRGIYGYTF.

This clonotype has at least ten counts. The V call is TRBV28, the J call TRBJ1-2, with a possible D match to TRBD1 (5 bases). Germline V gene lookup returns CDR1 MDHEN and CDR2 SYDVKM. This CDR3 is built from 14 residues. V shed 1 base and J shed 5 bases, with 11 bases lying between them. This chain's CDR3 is CASSLFGGKYGYTF. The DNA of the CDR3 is TGTGCCAGCAGTTTATTCGGGGGAAAGTATGGCTACACCTTC.

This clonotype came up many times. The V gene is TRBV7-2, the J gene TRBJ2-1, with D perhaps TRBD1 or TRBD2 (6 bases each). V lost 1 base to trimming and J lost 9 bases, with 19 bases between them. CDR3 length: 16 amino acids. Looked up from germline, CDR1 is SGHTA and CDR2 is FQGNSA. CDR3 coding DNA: TGTGCCAGCAGCTTAGGGGGGGCCCATAGATTGGGTGAGCAGTTCTTC. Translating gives CASSLGGAHRLGEQFF.

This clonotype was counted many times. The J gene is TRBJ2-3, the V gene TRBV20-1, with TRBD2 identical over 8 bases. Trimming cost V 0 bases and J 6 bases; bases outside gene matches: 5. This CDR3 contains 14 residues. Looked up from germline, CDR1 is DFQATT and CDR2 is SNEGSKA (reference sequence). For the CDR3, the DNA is TGCAGTGCTAGAGATTGGACTAGCCACGATACGCAGTATTTT. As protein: CSARDWTSHDTQYF.

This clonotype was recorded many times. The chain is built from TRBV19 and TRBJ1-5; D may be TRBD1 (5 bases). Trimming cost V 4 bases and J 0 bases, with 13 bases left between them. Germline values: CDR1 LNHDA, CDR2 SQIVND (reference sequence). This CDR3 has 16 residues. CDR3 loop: CASSTRDDNSNQPQHF. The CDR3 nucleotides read TGTGCCAGTAGTACCAGGGACGACAATAGCAATCAGCCCCAGCATTTT. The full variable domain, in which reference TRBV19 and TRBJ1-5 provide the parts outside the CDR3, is DGGITQSPKYLFRKEGQNVTLSCEQNLNHDAMYWYRQDPGQGLRLIYYSQIVNDFQKGDIAEGYSVSREKKESFPLTVTSAQKNPTAFYLCASSTRDDNSNQPQHFGDGTRLSIL.

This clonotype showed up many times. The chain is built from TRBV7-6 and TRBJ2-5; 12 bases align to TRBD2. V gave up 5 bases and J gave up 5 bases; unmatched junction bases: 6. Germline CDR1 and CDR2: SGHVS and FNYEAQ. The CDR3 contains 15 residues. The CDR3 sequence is CASSPSSGGAETQYF. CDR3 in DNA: TGTGCCAGCAGCCCCTCTAGCGGGGGGGCTGAGACCCAGTACTTC.

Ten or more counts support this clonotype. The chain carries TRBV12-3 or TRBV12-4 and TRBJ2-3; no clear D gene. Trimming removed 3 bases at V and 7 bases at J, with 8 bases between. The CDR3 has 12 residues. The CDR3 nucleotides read TGTGCCAGCAGTTTGGTCCCCTATACGCAGTATTTT. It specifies CASSLVPYTQYF.

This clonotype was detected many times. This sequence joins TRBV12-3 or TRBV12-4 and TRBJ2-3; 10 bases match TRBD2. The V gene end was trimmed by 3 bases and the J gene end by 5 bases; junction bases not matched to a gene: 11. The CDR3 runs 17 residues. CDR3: CASSFGVAGGLGDTQYF. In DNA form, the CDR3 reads TGTGCCAGCAGTTTCGGAGTAGCGGGGGGCCTAGGAGATACGCAGTATTTT.

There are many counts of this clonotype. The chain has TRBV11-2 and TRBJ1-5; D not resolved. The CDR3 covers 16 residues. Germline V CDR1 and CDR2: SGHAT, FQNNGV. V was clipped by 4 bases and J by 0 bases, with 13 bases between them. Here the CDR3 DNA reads TGTGCCAGCAGCTCGGGTGGCCCGTCTAGCAATCAGCCCCAGCATTTT. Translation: CASSSGGPSSNQPQHF.

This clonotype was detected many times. For the CDR3, the DNA is TGTGCCAGTAGTCGGGTGAGCACCCAGCTCTACGAGCAGTACTTC. This codes for CASSRVSTQLYEQYF. This chain joins TRBV19 and TRBJ2-7; the D is unclear. The CDR3 has 15 amino acids. Germline CDR1 is LNHDA and CDR2 is SQIVND (reference sequence). Trimming pared 5 bases from V and 3 bases from J, leaving 17 bases between.

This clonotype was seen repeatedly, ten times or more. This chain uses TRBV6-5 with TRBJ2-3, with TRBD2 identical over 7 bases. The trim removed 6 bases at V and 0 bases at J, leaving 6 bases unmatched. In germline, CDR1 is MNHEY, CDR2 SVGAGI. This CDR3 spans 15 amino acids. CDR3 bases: TGTGCCAGCAGGCGGGGGACCTTGAGCACAGATACGCAGTATTTT. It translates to CASRRGTLSTDTQYF.

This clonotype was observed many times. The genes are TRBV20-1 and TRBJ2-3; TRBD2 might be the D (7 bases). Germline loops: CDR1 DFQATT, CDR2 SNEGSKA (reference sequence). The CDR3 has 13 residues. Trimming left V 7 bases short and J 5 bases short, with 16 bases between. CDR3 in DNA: TGCAGTGATCAACGGGGGGCGGGAGATACGCAGTATTTT. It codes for CSDQRGAGDTQYF.

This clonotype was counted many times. CDR3 in DNA: TGTGCCACCAGTGATCCCCTTAGCGGGGAAGAGACCCAGTACTTC. Amino acid sequence: CATSDPLSGEETQYF. The chain joins TRBV24-1 to TRBJ2-5; 8 bases agree with TRBD2. With V trimmed by 3 bases and J by 3 bases, 5 bases remained unmatched. Germline V gene lookup returns CDR1 KGHDR and CDR2 SFDVKD. This CDR3 region has 15 residues.

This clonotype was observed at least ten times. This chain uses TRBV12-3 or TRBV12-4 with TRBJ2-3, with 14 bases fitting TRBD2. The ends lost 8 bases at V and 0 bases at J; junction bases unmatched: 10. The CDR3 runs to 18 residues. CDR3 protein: CASARTSGGRTSTDTQYF. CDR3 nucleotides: TGTGCCAGCGCGCGGACTAGCGGGGGGCGCACTAGCACAGATACGCAGTATTTT.

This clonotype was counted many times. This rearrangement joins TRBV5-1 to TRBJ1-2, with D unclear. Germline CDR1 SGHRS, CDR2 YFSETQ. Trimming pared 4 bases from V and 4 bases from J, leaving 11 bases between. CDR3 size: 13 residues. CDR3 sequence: CASSPRETYGYTF. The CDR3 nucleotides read TGCGCCAGCAGCCCGAGGGAGACCTATGGCTACACCTTC.